These T cell receptor beta chains were read from a single sample in a study of human T cells and chemical hapten exposure. TCRdb reanalysed the RACE reads using MiXCR and keeps one entry per CDR3 protein. The table includes under 300,000 distinct CDR3 sequences, around 7.7% detected once. The sample consisted of whole blood, taken in connection with sensitization to the hapten diphenylcyclopropenone (DPC). These receptor sequences come from a young man with alopecia areata. Some clones in this sample may be carry-over from other donors' samples. CDR3s include the opening cysteine and the closing phenylalanine or tryptophan. A D gene is named only where the DNA matches it firmly. The listing skips clone size in some rows; elsewhere it reads once, few, many or a size class.

j_gene: TRBJ1-6; v_gene: TRBV7-2; abundance: once; d_gene: TRBD1; CDR3nt: TGTGCCAGCAGCTCAGCCATCGGGACAGTACATTCAGTCCTCCACTTT; CDR3aa: CASSSAIGTVHSVLHF
j_gene: TRBJ2-3; v_gene: TRBV7-2; abundance: few; d_gene: -; CDR3nt: TGTGCCAGCAGCTTAGCGGCCAGCTTATGGACAGATACGCAGTATTTT; CDR3aa: CASSLAASLWTDTQYF
j_gene: TRBJ1-1; v_gene: TRBV5-1; abundance: many; d_gene: -; CDR3nt: TGCGCCAGCACCCCTTATGGACAGATGACTGAAGCTTTCTTT; CDR3aa: CASTPYGQMTEAFF
j_gene: TRBJ2-1; v_gene: TRBV12-3/TRBV12-4; abundance: many; d_gene: -; CDR3nt: TGTGCCAGCAGTTTAGCCGGTAGCAATGAGCAGTTCTTC; CDR3aa: CASSLAGSNEQFF
j_gene: TRBJ2-1; v_gene: TRBV4-3; abundance: -; d_gene: -; CDR3nt: TGCGCCAGCAGCGGGGGCGGGCGAGGCAATGAGCAGTTCTTC; CDR3aa: CASSGGGRGNEQFF
j_gene: TRBJ2-1; v_gene: TRBV6-5; abundance: -; d_gene: -; CDR3nt: TGTGCCAGCAGCTCGGACATCGAATACAATGAGCAGTTCTTC; CDR3aa: CASSSDIEYNEQFF
j_gene: TRBJ1-5; v_gene: TRBV23-1; abundance: few; d_gene: -; CDR3nt: TGCGCCAGCAGTCAATACACAGACAGTAGCAATCAGCCCCAGCATTTT; CDR3aa: CASSQYTDSSNQPQHF
j_gene: TRBJ2-5; v_gene: TRBV5-1; abundance: few; d_gene: -; CDR3nt: TGCGCCAGCAGCTTTGTAAACCGGGGATCGCCCCAAGAGACCCAGTACTTC; CDR3aa: CASSFVNRGSPQETQYF
j_gene: TRBJ2-5; v_gene: TRBV7-9; abundance: few; d_gene: -; CDR3nt: TGTGCCAGCAGCCCCGGGGCGGGGTTGGAGACCCAGTACTTC; CDR3aa: CASSPGAGLETQYF
j_gene: TRBJ2-7; v_gene: TRBV29-1; abundance: many; d_gene: -; CDR3nt: TGCAGCGCCGGGGACTTTGCCTACGAGCAGTACTTC; CDR3aa: CSAGDFAYEQYF
j_gene: TRBJ1-6; v_gene: TRBV4-3; abundance: -; d_gene: -; CDR3nt: TGCGCCAGCAGCCAAGGGGAGGTCCGTAATTCACCCCTCCACTTT; CDR3aa: CASSQGEVRNSPLHF
j_gene: TRBJ2-7; v_gene: TRBV6-2/TRBV6-3; abundance: many; d_gene: -; CDR3nt: TGTGCCAGCAGTTACTCGGCTAGGGGAGTCACCTACGAGCAGTACTTC; CDR3aa: CASSYSARGVTYEQYF
j_gene: TRBJ1-2; v_gene: TRBV20-1; abundance: few; d_gene: -; CDR3nt: TGCAGTGCTAGACATCCCGGGGTCCGTAACTATGGCTACACCTTC; CDR3aa: CSARHPGVRNYGYTF
j_gene: TRBJ2-5; v_gene: TRBV29-1; abundance: few; d_gene: -; CDR3nt: TGCAGCGTTGAAGGGTCGCCCCGGGGAACCCAGTACTTC; CDR3aa: CSVEGSPRGTQYF
j_gene: TRBJ1-1; v_gene: TRBV29-1; abundance: -; d_gene: -; CDR3nt: TGCAGCGTTGGAGGAACCAATGAAGCTTTCTTT; CDR3aa: CSVGGTNEAFF
j_gene: TRBJ2-3; v_gene: TRBV12-3/TRBV12-4; abundance: -; d_gene: -; CDR3nt: TGTGCCAGCAGTTTAGACGGGTACTACGGGGATACGCAGTATTTT; CDR3aa: CASSLDGYYGDTQYF
j_gene: TRBJ2-7; v_gene: TRBV6-1; abundance: few; d_gene: TRBD2; CDR3nt: TGTGCCACCCGAGCCGGGGGGGGCTACGAGCAGTACTTC; CDR3aa: CATRAGGGYEQYF
j_gene: TRBJ2-1; v_gene: TRBV7-9; abundance: many; d_gene: TRBD1; CDR3nt: TGTGCCAGCAGCTCCCAGACAGGGGGCTTAGATGAGCAGTTCTTC; CDR3aa: CASSSQTGGLDEQFF
j_gene: TRBJ1-5; v_gene: TRBV12-3/TRBV12-4; abundance: -; d_gene: -; CDR3nt: TGTGCCAGCAGCCCCGGGGATTCAGGACAGCCCCAGCATTTT; CDR3aa: CASSPGDSGQPQHF
j_gene: TRBJ2-3; v_gene: TRBV29-1; abundance: few; d_gene: -; CDR3nt: TGCAGCGCCGGAAGGACAGAAGGTACGCAGTATTTT; CDR3aa: CSAGRTEGTQYF
j_gene: TRBJ2-1; v_gene: TRBV12-3/TRBV12-4; abundance: few; d_gene: -; CDR3nt: TGTGCCAGCAGTTTTGGGCAGCCGAGCTCCTACAATGAGCAGTTCTTC; CDR3aa: CASSFGQPSSYNEQFF
j_gene: TRBJ2-3; v_gene: TRBV25-1; abundance: -; d_gene: -; CDR3nt: TGTGCCAGCAGCCCTGCCCTAGCCTCAGATACGCAGTATTTT; CDR3aa: CASSPALASDTQYF
j_gene: TRBJ1-5; v_gene: TRBV27; abundance: many; d_gene: -; CDR3nt: TGTGCCAGCACCCCGCTGGGGGGCGGCAATCAGCCCCAGCATTTT; CDR3aa: CASTPLGGGNQPQHF
j_gene: TRBJ2-1; v_gene: TRBV12-3/TRBV12-4; abundance: few; d_gene: TRBD2; CDR3nt: TGTGCCAGCAGTTTCGGCGGGGGGGTATACAATGAGCAGTTCTTC; CDR3aa: CASSFGGGVYNEQFF
j_gene: TRBJ2-6; v_gene: TRBV7-9; abundance: few; d_gene: -; CDR3nt: TGTGCCAGCAGCCCAGGACAGTCGCGCAGCGTCCTGACTTTC; CDR3aa: CASSPGQSRSVLTF
j_gene: TRBJ1-3; v_gene: TRBV5-5; abundance: few; d_gene: -; CDR3nt: TGTGCCAGCAGCGCAGGTCCACCGAGGGGAAACACCATATATTTT; CDR3aa: CASSAGPPRGNTIYF
j_gene: TRBJ2-3; v_gene: TRBV11-2; abundance: -; d_gene: -; CDR3nt: TGTGCCAGCGGCCCTAATGGGCAGTCCTCGGATACGCAGTATTTT; CDR3aa: CASGPNGQSSDTQYF
j_gene: TRBJ1-5; v_gene: TRBV7-2; abundance: many; d_gene: -; CDR3nt: TGTGCCAGCAGCTTAGCCAGGGGAAATCAGCCCCAGCATTTT; CDR3aa: CASSLARGNQPQHF